This T cell receptor beta chain was sequenced for a study of T cells in Graves' hyperthyroidism and ophthalmopathy. The overall study: The blood sample was taken at first diagnosis, before treatment began.

Template material for amplifying TCR beta CDR3 regions consisted of RNA transcripts. HTBI primers were the set used in a first-round RT-PCR of the TCR CDR3. TCRdb passed the multiplex PCR reads through MiXCR, listing each CDR3 protein once. The sample yields more than 300,000 distinct CDR3 sequences, approximately 15% seen once. Trimming shortened V by 6 bases and J by 6 bases, and 20 bases separated the two germline ends. Germline V gene lookup returns CDR1 KGHSH and CDR2 LQKENI. The CDR3 has 16 amino acids. For Graves' hyperthyroidism to be stable, ophthalmopathy could not progress within 18 months. In patients aged 18 to 65, hyperthyroidism was newly diagnosed, with duration under 2 months. Exclusion of patients followed from uncontrolled infection, other autoimmune disease, pregnancy or lactation. A few counts support this clonotype.

The rearrangement uses TRBV18 and TRBJ2-2; D might be TRBD1 or TRBD2, each matching 5 bases. The sequenced sample consisted of blood. The TCR was taken from a woman aged 60-75 years with Graves' hyperthyroidism. The CDR3 DNA sequence: TGTGCCAGCTCCCTCACGCCGGGACCCACCCCCGGGGAGCTGTTTTTT. Protein product: CASSLTPGPTPGELFF.